These T cell receptor beta chains were read from a single sample in a study of CD8 T cell repertoires and HIV-1 epitope variants. No cognate antigen is known for these TCRs. The data were produced by immunoSEQ multiplex PCR, yet TCRdb's version contains in-frame clones alone and is incomplete. The sample lists around 4,000 clones, 65% to 70% occurring once. Sequences were obtained from cultured CD8+ T cells derived from PBMCs. The origin of the receptors is a male donor with HIV. CDR3s include the opening cysteine and the closing phenylalanine or tryptophan. The D gene is left open where the match is weak. A row's size may be missing; if present it is once, few, many or a size class.

>TRBJ1-3|TRBD1|.|TRBV28|18
TGTGCCAGCAGTTTATTACTCGCCGGGACAGACTCTGGAAACACCATATATTTT
CASSLLLAGTDSGNTIYF
>TRBJ1-6|TRBD1|.|TRBV27|18
TGTGCCAGCAGTCTGGGACCGGGACAGGGGGCTTCTAATTCACCCCTCCACTTT
CASSLGPGQGASNSPLHF
>TRBJ1-2|.|.|TRBV4-2|16
TGTGCCAGCAGCCACAGCCTCGGACAAGAAAACTATGGCTACACCTTC
CASSHSLGQENYGYTF
>TRBJ2-2|.|.|TRBV29-1|11
TGCAGCGTTGAGGGCGGCGGGGAGCTGTTTTTT
CSVEGGGELFF
>TRBJ1-3|TRBD1|.|TRBV25-1|13
TGTGCCAGCAGCGGGACAGCTGGAAACACCATATATTTT
CASSGTAGNTIYF
>TRBJ1-3|.|.|TRBV13|12
TGTGCCAGCAGCTTAGAGGGAAACACCATATATTTT
CASSLEGNTIYF
>TRBJ2-7|.|medium-sized|TRBV6-6|14
TGTGCCAGCAGCCCCGGGGCGATTACCTACGAGCAGTACTTC
CASSPGAITYEQYF
>TRBJ1-5|.|once|TRBV9|15
TGTGCCAGCAGCGCCCGAGGGAGTCTCAATCAGCCCCAGCATTTT
CASSARGSLNQPQHF
>TRBJ2-2|.|.|TRBV28|13
TGTGCCAGCAGTTTAACCCGCACCGGGGAGCTGTTTTTT
CASSLTRTGELFF
>TRBJ2-6|TRBD2|.|TRBV19|16
TGTGCCAGTAGTCCGCGGGGAGGGGTTGGGGCCAACGTCCTGACTTTC
CASSPRGGVGANVLTF
>TRBJ2-7|TRBD1|.|TRBV5-5|14
TGTGCCAGCAGCTTTGCACAGGGGTACTACGAGCAGTACTTC
CASSFAQGYYEQYF
>TRBJ2-7|TRBD2|few|TRBV5-4|16
TGTGCCAGCAGCCCAGGGACTAGCGGGAGGAAATACGAGCAGTACTTC
CASSPGTSGRKYEQYF
>TRBJ2-7|.|few|TRBV27|14
TGTGCCAGCAGTTTAGCCGGAGGAATCAGCGAGCAGTACTTC
CASSLAGGISEQYF
>TRBJ2-1|TRBD1|.|TRBV2|17
TGTGCCAGCAGTGAACCCAAGGACAGGGTGGTTGGGAATGAGCAGTTCTTC
CASSEPKDRVVGNEQFF
>TRBJ2-2|.|once|TRBV11-3|15
TGTGCCAGCAGCTTACAGGCCCCGGGAACCGGGGAGCTGTTTTTT
CASSLQAPGTGELFF
>TRBJ2-7|.|.|TRBV19|15
TGTGCCAGTAGTACCCCACATTCGGGGAGCTACGAGCAGTACTTC
CASSTPHSGSYEQYF
>TRBJ2-7|TRBD2|.|TRBV6-5|13
TGTGCCAGCAGTTATGCGGGAGGGTACGAGCAGTACTTC
CASSYAGGYEQYF
>TRBJ2-1|.|.|TRBV5-1|15
TGCGCCAGCAGCTTAGGACATTCCGGATACGATGAGCAGTTCTTC
CASSLGHSGYDEQFF
>TRBJ2-1|.|.|TRBV4-1|13
TGCGCCAGCAGCCAAGAGGGGCACAATGAGCAGTTCTTC
CASSQEGHNEQFF
>TRBJ2-7|TRBD1|few|TRBV5-8|15
TGTGCCAGCAGCTTGGGGGACAGTGACTCCTACGAGCAGTACTTC
CASSLGDSDSYEQYF
>TRBJ2-7|.|.|TRBV28|13
TGTGCCAGCAGGGCGGGACATTTCTACGAGCAGTACTTC
CASRAGHFYEQYF
>TRBJ2-7|.|.|TRBV5-1|13
TGCGCCAGCAGCGCTTCAGGAGACTACGAGCAGTACTTC
CASSASGDYEQYF
>TRBJ2-2|TRBD2|.|TRBV7-9|14
TGTGCCAGCAGCTTAGTCCGGGGGGCCGGGGAGCTGTTTTTT
CASSLVRGAGELFF
>TRBJ2-7|TRBD1|.|TRBV5-5|14
TGTGCCAGCAGCTTCGGACAGGGTTCCTACGAGCAGTACTTC
CASSFGQGSYEQYF
>TRBJ1-1|.|few|TRBV27|12
TGTGCCAGCAGTGGGGGCGGCACTGAAGCTTTCTTT
CASSGGGTEAFF
>TRBJ2-7|.|.|TRBV5-6|14
TGTGCCAGCAGTTCAGATGTCTCGGCCTACGAGCAGTACTTC
CASSSDVSAYEQYF
>TRBJ2-1|TRBD2|.|TRBV4-2|19
TGTGCCAGCAGCCAAGATGGTGGTAGCGGGAGGCCATCCTACAATGAGCAGTTCTTC
CASSQDGGSGRPSYNEQFF
>TRBJ2-3|.|.|TRBV4-1|13
TGCGCCAGCAGCCCCCTCCTAGCAGATACGCAGTATTTT
CASSPLLADTQYF
>TRBJ1-4|.|few|TRBV19|12
TGTGCCAGTAGGGACGGCGCGGAAAAACTGTTTTTT
CASRDGAEKLFF
>TRBJ1-4|.|.|TRBV10-3|15
TGTGCCATCAGTGAGTCCAGGGTCCGGGATGAAAAACTGTTTTTT
CAISESRVRDEKLFF
>TRBJ2-3|TRBD2|.|TRBV27|15
TGTGCCAGCAGTCCCAGCGGGGGGGCCGCCGATACGCAGTATTTT
CASSPSGGAADTQYF
>TRBJ2-7|TRBD1|few|TRBV27|12
TGTGCCAGCAGTTCAGGGGGCTACGAGCAGTACTTC
CASSSGGYEQYF
>TRBJ1-1|TRBD1|.|TRBV27|14
TGTGCCAGCTCGGACAGGGGGCGAAACACTGAAGCTTTCTTT
CASSDRGRNTEAFF
>TRBJ1-1|TRBD1|.|TRBV27|15
TGTGCCAGCAGTTTATCGGGACAGTTGAACACTGAAGCTTTCTTT
CASSLSGQLNTEAFF
>TRBJ1-4|TRBD1|.|TRBV4-1|15
TGCGCCAGCAGCCAAGAGCGGACAGGCAATGGGAAAACTGTTTTT
CASSQERTGNGKTVF
>TRBJ2-7|.|.|TRBV19|14
TGTGCCAGTACTGCCAGCGCTTTTTCCTACGAGCAGTACTTC
CASTASAFSYEQYF
>TRBJ2-2|.|.|TRBV27|13
TGTGCCAGCAGTACCATAAACACCGGGGAGCTGTTTTTT
CASSTINTGELFF
>TRBJ2-5|TRBD1|.|TRBV15|16
TGTGCCACCAGCAGGGCTCACCTGACAGGGTGGGAGACCCAGTACTTC
CATSRAHLTGWETQYF
>TRBJ1-1|.|.|TRBV7-6|12
TGTGCCAGCAGCAGTATGAACACTGAAGCTTTCTTT
CASSSMNTEAFF
>TRBJ2-7|TRBD1|few|TRBV5-4|14
TGTGCCAGCAGCTTGGTGGACAGGTCCTACGAGCAGTACTTC
CASSLVDRSYEQYF
>TRBJ2-7|.|.|TRBV19|15
TGTGCCAGTAGTATAGCGGGGGACAGCCTCTACGAGCAGTACTTC
CASSIAGDSLYEQYF
>TRBJ1-5|.|.|TRBV5-4|16
TGTGCCAGCAGCTTGGGGCCAGGGAGGGGCAATCAGCCCCAGCATTTT
CASSLGPGRGNQPQHF
>TRBJ2-1|TRBD2|few|TRBV7-7|14
TGTGCTAGCAGCTTAGGAGCGGGAGGCAATGAGCAGTTCTTC
CASSLGAGGNEQFF
>TRBJ1-5|TRBD1|.|TRBV28|15
TGTGCCAGCAGTCTGACAGGGGGCAGTAATCAGCCCCAGCATTTT
CASSLTGGSNQPQHF
>TRBJ2-1|.|.|TRBV7-9|14
TGTGCCAGCAGCTTAGTGGGGGCTAGCGATGAGCAGTTCTTC
CASSLVGASDEQFF
>TRBJ1-5|.|.|TRBV9|13
TGTGCCAGCAACGAAGGGAGCAATCAGCCCCAGCATTTT
CASNEGSNQPQHF
>TRBJ1-4|.|.|TRBV5-4|19
TGTGCCAGCAGCTTGGACGGGACCCCGGGGTTTGCAACTAATGAAAAACTGTTTTTT
CASSLDGTPGFATNEKLFF
>TRBJ2-5|TRBD1|.|TRBV6-5|15
TGTGCCAGCAGTCACGCCCTGACAGGGCAAGAGACCCAGTACTTC
CASSHALTGQETQYF
>TRBJ1-2|.|few|TRBV21-1|10
TGTGCCAGCAGCACCTGCTACGACACCTTC
CASSTCYDTF
>TRBJ1-1|.|.|TRBV5-1|14
TGCGCCAGCAGCTTGGCCATTGGGGACACTGAAGCTTTCTTT
CASSLAIGDTEAFF
>TRBJ1-1|.|few|TRBV15|15
TGTGCCACCAGCAGAGATCGGGGCGAGAACACTGAAGCTTTCTTT
CATSRDRGENTEAFF
>TRBJ1-3|.|.|TRBV4-3|15
TGCGCCAGCAGCCAAGGATTGGTTACTGGAAACACCATATATTTT
CASSQGLVTGNTIYF
>TRBJ2-3|.|.|TRBV4-2|11
TGTGCCAGCAGCCAAGCAGATACGCAGTATTTT
CASSQADTQYF
>TRBJ1-1|.|few|TRBV4-1|12
TGCGCCAGCAGCCAAGGGACAGCCGAAGCTTTCTTT
CASSQGTAEAFF